This TCR beta chain was identified in a study of technical replicates of blood from several donors. The CDR3 runs 15 residues. Germline trimming cut 4 bases from V and 4 bases from J; bases unmatched to any gene: 9. In germline, CDR1 is SGHNT, CDR2 YYREEE (reference sequence). Libraries were prepared by immunoSEQ multiplex PCR; TCRdb keeps only in-frame clonotypes and omits some of them. The data show around 67,000 clones, with around 88% seen just once and about 5.1% held by the top ten. The sequencing sample was made of PBMCs. This TCR derives from a human donor in good health. Some clones in this sample may be carry-over from other donors' samples. This rearrangement joins TRBV5-4 to TRBJ2-7; 9 bases are a match to TRBD2. CDR3 DNA sequence: TGTGCCAGCAGCCCCGCCGGGACTAGCAAATACGAGCAGTACTTC. This codes for CASSPAGTSKYEQYF.